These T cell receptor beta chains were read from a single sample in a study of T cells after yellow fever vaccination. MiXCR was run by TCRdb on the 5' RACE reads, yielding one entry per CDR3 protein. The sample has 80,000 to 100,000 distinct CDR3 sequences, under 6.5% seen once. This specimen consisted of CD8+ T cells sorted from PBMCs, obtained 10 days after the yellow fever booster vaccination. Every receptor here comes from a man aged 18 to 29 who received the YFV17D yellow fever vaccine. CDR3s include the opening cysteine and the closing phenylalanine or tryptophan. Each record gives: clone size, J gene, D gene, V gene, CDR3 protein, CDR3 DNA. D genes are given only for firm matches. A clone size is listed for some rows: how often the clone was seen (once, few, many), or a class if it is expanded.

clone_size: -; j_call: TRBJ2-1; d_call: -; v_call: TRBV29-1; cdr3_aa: CSVEDDWVYTSFF; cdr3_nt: TGCAGCGTTGAAGATGATTGGGTGTATACGTCGTTCTTC
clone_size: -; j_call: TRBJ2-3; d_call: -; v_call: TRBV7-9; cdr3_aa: CASFTGGRGGTDTQYF; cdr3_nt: TGTGCCAGCTTTACCGGGGGCAGGGGTGGCACAGATACGCAGTATTTT
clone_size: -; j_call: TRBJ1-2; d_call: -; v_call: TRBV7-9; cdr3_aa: CASSSSGVPGYTF; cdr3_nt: TGTGCCAGCAGCAGCTCCGGTGTACCTGGCTACACCTTC
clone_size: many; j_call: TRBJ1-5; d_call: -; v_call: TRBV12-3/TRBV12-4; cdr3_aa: CASRVGGRNQPQHF; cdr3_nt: TGTGCCAGCAGGGTCGGGGGCAGGAATCAGCCCCAGCATTTT
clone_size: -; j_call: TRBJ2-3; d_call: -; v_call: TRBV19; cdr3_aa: CASSIVWGGDTDTQYF; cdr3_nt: TGTGCCAGTAGTATAGTATGGGGCGGGGACACAGATACGCAGTATTTT
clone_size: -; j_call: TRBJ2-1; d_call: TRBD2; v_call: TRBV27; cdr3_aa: CASSPLASGVYNEQFF; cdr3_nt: TGTGCCAGCAGTCCCCTGGCTAGCGGGGTATACAATGAGCAGTTCTTC
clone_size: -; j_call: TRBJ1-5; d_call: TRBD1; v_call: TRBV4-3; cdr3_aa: CASSQDGTANQPQHF; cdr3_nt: TGCGCCAGCAGCCAAGATGGGACAGCTAATCAGCCCCAGCATTTT
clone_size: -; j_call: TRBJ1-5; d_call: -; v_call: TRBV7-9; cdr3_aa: CASSRGDQPQHF; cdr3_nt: TGTGCCAGCAGCCGGGGGGATCAGCCCCAGCATTTT
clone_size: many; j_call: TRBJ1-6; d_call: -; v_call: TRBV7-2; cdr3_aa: CASSPSDSSYNSPLHF; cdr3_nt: TGTGCCAGCAGCCCGTCGGACAGCTCCTATAATTCACCCCTCCACTTT
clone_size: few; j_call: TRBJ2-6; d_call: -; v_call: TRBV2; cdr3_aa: CASSALGDSGANVLTF; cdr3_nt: TGTGCCAGCAGCGCCCTAGGGGACTCTGGGGCCAACGTCCTGACTTTC
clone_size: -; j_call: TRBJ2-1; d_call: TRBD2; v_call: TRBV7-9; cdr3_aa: CASSSSSGASYNEQFF; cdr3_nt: TGTGCCAGCAGCTCATCTAGCGGGGCCTCCTACAATGAGCAGTTCTTC
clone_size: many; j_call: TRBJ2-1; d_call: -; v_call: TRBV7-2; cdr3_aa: CASSLGDTREQFF; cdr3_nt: TGTGCCAGCAGCTTAGGGGACACCCGGGAGCAGTTCTTC
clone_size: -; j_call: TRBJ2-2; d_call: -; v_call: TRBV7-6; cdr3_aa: CASSFQVEATGELFF; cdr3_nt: TGTGCCAGCAGCTTTCAGGTCGAGGCAACCGGGGAGCTGTTTTTT
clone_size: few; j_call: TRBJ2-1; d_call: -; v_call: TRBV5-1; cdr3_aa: CASSSVPLLPESKPNEQFF; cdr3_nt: TGCGCCAGCAGCTCCGTGCCCCTCCTACCTGAGTCGAAACCCAATGAGCAGTTCTTC
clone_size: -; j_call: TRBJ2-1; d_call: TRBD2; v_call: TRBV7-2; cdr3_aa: CASSSTGTSGGLSYNEQFF; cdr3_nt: TGTGCCAGCAGCTCCACAGGGACTAGCGGGGGGTTGTCCTACAATGAGCAGTTCTTC
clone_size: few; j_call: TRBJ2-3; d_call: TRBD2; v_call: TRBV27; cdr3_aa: CASRRLAGDEQYF; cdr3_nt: TGTGCCAGCAGACGACTAGCGGGGGATGAGCAGTATTTT
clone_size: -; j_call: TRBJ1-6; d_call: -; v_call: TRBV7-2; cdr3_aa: CASSSGNNSPLHF; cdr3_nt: TGTGCCAGCAGCTCAGGGAATAATTCACCCCTCCACTTT
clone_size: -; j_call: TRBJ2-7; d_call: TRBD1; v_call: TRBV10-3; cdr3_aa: CAISEGQGSYEQYF; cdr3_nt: TGTGCCATCAGTGAGGGACAGGGCTCCTACGAGCAGTACTTC
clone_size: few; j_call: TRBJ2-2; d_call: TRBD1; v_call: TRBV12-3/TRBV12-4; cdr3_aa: CASFGAGGTGELFF; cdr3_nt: TGTGCCAGCTTTGGGGCAGGGGGCACCGGGGAGCTGTTTTTT
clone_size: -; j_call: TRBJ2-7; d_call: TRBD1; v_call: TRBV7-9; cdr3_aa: CASSSKGQGGLEQYF; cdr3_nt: TGTGCCAGCAGCTCCAAAGGACAGGGCGGATTGGAGCAGTACTTC
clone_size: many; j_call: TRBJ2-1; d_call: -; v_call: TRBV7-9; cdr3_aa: CASSLAGEYVYNEQFF; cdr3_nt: TGTGCCAGCAGCTTAGCGGGGGAATACGTATACAATGAGCAGTTCTTC
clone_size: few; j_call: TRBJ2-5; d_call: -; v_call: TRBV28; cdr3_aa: CASSLPGPRETQYF; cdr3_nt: TGTGCCAGCAGTCTACCGGGACCTCGGGAGACCCAGTACTTC